These T cell receptor beta chains were read from a single sample in a study of radiotherapy plus CTLA-4 blockade in lung cancer. Assay: immunoSEQ multiplex PCR; the TCRdb copy retains only in-frame clones and omits some. This table has about 110,000 clones, approximately 81% appearing once. The sample consisted of peripheral blood, taken from a patient treated with radiotherapy plus ipilimumab. The source of these receptors is a human donor with non-small cell lung cancer that progressed on radiotherapy plus ipilimumab. Some clones in this sample may be carry-over from other donors' samples. CDR3s include the opening cysteine and the closing phenylalanine or tryptophan. Fields, in order: CDR3 protein, CDR3 DNA, clone size, D gene, V gene, J gene. D genes are given only for firm matches. Clone size is stated in some rows and not others, as once, few, many or a class when expanded.

cdr3_aa: CASSGRVETQYF
cdr3_nt: TGCGCCAGCAGCGGGCGGGTGGAGACCCAGTACTTC
clone_size: -
d_call: -
v_call: TRBV5-1
j_call: TRBJ2-5

cdr3_aa: CASSPQRGAHTQYF
cdr3_nt: TGTGCCAGCTCACCTCAGCGGGGGGCCCATACGCAGTATTTT
clone_size: -
d_call: TRBD2
v_call: TRBV18
j_call: TRBJ2-3

cdr3_aa: CASSQAGTPYEQYF
cdr3_nt: TGCGCCAGCAGCCAAGCCGGGACCCCCTACGAGCAGTACTTC
clone_size: -
d_call: -
v_call: TRBV4-1
j_call: TRBJ2-7

cdr3_aa: CASSPTDRAGGYTF
cdr3_nt: TGTGCCAGCAGCCCAACGGACAGGGCGGGTGGCTACACCTTC
clone_size: -
d_call: TRBD1
v_call: TRBV7-9
j_call: TRBJ1-2

cdr3_aa: CASSINLGLYEQYF
cdr3_nt: TGTGCCAGTAGTATTAACCTGGGACTCTACGAGCAGTACTTC
clone_size: few
d_call: -
v_call: TRBV19
j_call: TRBJ2-7

cdr3_aa: CASSQVEGQGKGTDTQYF
cdr3_nt: TGCGCCAGCAGCCAAGTGGAAGGTCAGGGGAAGGGGACAGATACGCAGTATTTT
clone_size: -
d_call: -
v_call: TRBV4-1
j_call: TRBJ2-3

cdr3_aa: CASSLIPGTGGVSTEAFF
cdr3_nt: TGTGCCAGCAGCTTAATTCCCGGGACAGGGGGCGTGAGCACTGAAGCTTTCTTT
clone_size: -
d_call: TRBD1
v_call: TRBV7-3
j_call: TRBJ1-1

cdr3_aa: CASSTTGQIDADTQYF
cdr3_nt: TGTGCCAGCAGCACCACGGGACAGATCGACGCAGATACGCAGTATTTT
clone_size: -
d_call: TRBD1
v_call: TRBV9
j_call: TRBJ2-3

cdr3_aa: CASSLGRDTQYF
cdr3_nt: TGTGCCAGCAGCTTAGGGAGAGATACGCAGTATTTT
clone_size: -
d_call: -
v_call: TRBV11-2
j_call: TRBJ2-3

cdr3_aa: CASSLVGQGQTDTQYF
cdr3_nt: TGCGCCAGCAGCTTGGTAGGACAGGGGCAAACAGATACGCAGTATTTT
clone_size: -
d_call: TRBD1
v_call: TRBV5-1
j_call: TRBJ2-3

cdr3_aa: CASGLRGTGYSPLHF
cdr3_nt: TGCGCCAGCGGCCTAAGAGGGACAGGGTATTCACCCCTCCACTTT
clone_size: -
d_call: TRBD1
v_call: TRBV5-1
j_call: TRBJ1-6

cdr3_aa: CASSLSTMGSENSPLHF
cdr3_nt: TGTGCCAGCAGCTTAAGTACTATGGGCAGCGAAAATTCACCCCTCCACTTT
clone_size: -
d_call: -
v_call: TRBV7-8
j_call: TRBJ1-6